This T cell receptor (beta chain) was sequenced for a study of blood T cells in healthy people across ages (dated by TCRdb to the mid-2010s). Broadly, across the study: In model experiments, roughly one uniquely barcoded TCR beta cDNA molecule per two T cells was captured by template switching. The study measured age-related changes in TCR beta repertoire diversity using deep sequencing normalized with unique cDNA molecular identifiers. Donors were grouped into four age groups: young (average roughly 17 years), middle-aged (roughly 38), aged (62) and long-lived (just over 80). For two donors (one aged 18 to 30 and one aged 80 or older), the study analyzed two additional independent replicas of 1 million unique cDNA reads from the same blood draw.

Sequences MNHEY (CDR1) and SMNVEV (CDR2) are obtained from the germline V gene (reference sequence). The CDR3 has 11 amino acids, counting the end cysteine and phenylalanine. Only the CDR3 DNA stays, 33 bases, in frame from base 1. Trimming leaves V shorter by 11 bases and J shorter by 7 bases, with the junction holding 3 bases beyond the gene matches. For this clonotype: The specificity of this receptor is unknown. One base away there is no much larger clone; base qualities are not given.

Library creation used 5' RACE. Sequencing was carried out with an Illumina HiSeq 2500. The second PCR ran for roughly 6 to 11 cycles and used a J-beta primer mix along with a sample-barcoded 5' primer. A unique molecular identifier was introduced onto each TCR beta cDNA molecule by a template-switch 5' adaptor carrying 12 random nucleotides. At least 2.5 million CDR3-containing paired-end reads were obtained from each sample. All of the RNA was converted into first-strand cDNA using the Mint cDNA synthesis kit, with a TRBC-specific oligonucleotide serving as the primer. Following uracil-DNA glycosylase treatment, a first 18-cycle PCR with universal primers M1SS and BC2_uni_R was performed on all cDNA. Processing in the source paper ran as follows. For normalization, 1 million high-quality reads were randomly selected from each sample, with every read carrying a distinct molecular identifier. Reads with shared molecular identifiers were discarded instead of being binned into consensus sequences. MiTCR, with a Q25 quality threshold and the strictest error-elimination algorithm, was used for CDR3 identification, clonotype clustering and error correction. A nonparametric unseen species model with Euler transformation was used to estimate a lower bound on total TCR beta diversity. The public reads were run again by TCRdb, first through fastp at Q25 and then through MiXCR, and only productive beta chains were kept. CDR3 protein duplicates are merged, each entry listing the most common genes and DNA. What appears here as the V and J calls and clone size reflects TCRdb's work, not the paper's. This sample has more than 1,000,000 distinct CDR3 sequences in its table, and approximately 25% of those were observed once. The ten largest clones take up 0.65% to 0.75% of the sample.

Donors were 39 systemically healthy Caucasian individuals from Russia aged roughly 6 to 100 years. Each donor gave ten milliliters of peripheral blood, drawn into EDTA-treated Vacutainer tubes. Ficoll-Paque density-gradient centrifugation was used to isolate PBMCs, with at least 6.5 million per sample. Trizol reagent was used to extract total RNA from the PBMCs, yielding at least 6 micrograms per sample. The percentages of naive CD45RAhigh/CD27high T cells were determined by flow cytometry on a PBMC aliquot from every donor. Results the study describes overall, beyond this receptor: Compared with the aged group, the long-lived group had more naive CD4+ T cells, fewer expanded clones and increased TCR diversity, suggesting age selection. Because donor CMV infection status was unknown, age-related changes in expanded clonotypes were potentially confounded. There was a strong correlation between observed TCR beta diversity and the percentage of naive T cells measured by flow cytometry. Observed TCR beta diversity per million T cells fell roughly linearly with age, and a significant reduction was already apparent by age about 36. Because profiling used bulk unsorted PBMCs, naive and antigen-experienced compartments could not be compared conclusively. Estimates of total diversity from one million sequenced T cells were regarded as lower bounds and underestimates.

The same sample was also used in a study of T cells of mothers and their children. Looking at the second paper: The donors were nine systemically healthy Caucasian individuals, made up of three mothers and their six children. cDNA synthesis consumed the entire amount of extracted RNA, loaded at about 1.5 ug RNA in each 15 ul reaction. Sample barcodes and 2-4 random nucleotides were added via the M1S primer in the second PCR. Over 10 million TCR beta CDR3 reads came from each mother, compared with several million reads from each child. TCR recombination output is similarly shaped by thymic selection in related and unrelated pairs, with a minor effect exerted by inherited differences. Normalized repertoire overlap was always slightly but never significantly higher in related than unrelated mother-child pairs. No persistent microchimeric T cell clones were detected, at a sensitivity of approximately 100 clones per million clonotypes. To look for features that set related mother-child pairs apart from unrelated individuals, the researchers ran deep NGS to compare the TCR beta repertoires of mothers and children. The mean age was roughly 40 +/- 4 years for the mothers and about 10 +/- 4 years for the children. After adapter ligation with NEBNext reagents, the libraries were sequenced on Illumina HiSeq 2000 with 100+100 nt paired-end reads. To prevent cross-contamination, the mother and child libraries were prepared one month apart and sequenced in separate runs. For each donor, between about 500,000 and 2,100,000 distinct TCR beta clonotypes were identified. Naive TCR beta clonotypes were estimated from low-frequency clonotypes matched to each donor's FACS-determined naive share, without sorting.

The material sequenced was blood. This chain joins TRBV27 to TRBJ2-2, with TRBD2 matching 8 junction bases. This clonotype was sampled from a girl aged 2-10 years in good health. CDR3 protein: CAASGGGELFF. The nucleotide sequence is TGTGCCGCCAGCGGGGGCGGGGAGCTGTTTTTT.